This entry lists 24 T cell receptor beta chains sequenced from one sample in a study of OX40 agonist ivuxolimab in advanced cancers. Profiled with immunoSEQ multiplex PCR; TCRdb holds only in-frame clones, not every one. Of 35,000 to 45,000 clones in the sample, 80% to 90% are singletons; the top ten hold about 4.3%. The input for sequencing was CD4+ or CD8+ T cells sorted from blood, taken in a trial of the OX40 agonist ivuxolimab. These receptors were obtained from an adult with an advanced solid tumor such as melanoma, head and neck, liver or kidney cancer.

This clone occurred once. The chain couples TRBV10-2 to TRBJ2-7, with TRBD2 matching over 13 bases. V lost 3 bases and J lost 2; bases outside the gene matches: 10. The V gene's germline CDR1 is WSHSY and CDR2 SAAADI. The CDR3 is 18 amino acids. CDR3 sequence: CASSEKTSGRALPYEQYF. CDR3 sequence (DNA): TGCGCCAGCAGTGAAAAAACTAGCGGGAGGGCCCTTCCCTACGAGCAGTACTTC.

The CDR3 DNA reads as TGTGCCAGTAGCCCCCGGGGGTATAATTCACCCCTCCACTTT. It encodes CASSPRGYNSPLHF. The rearrangement joins TRBV19 to TRBJ1-6, with D perhaps TRBD1 (5 bases). Trimming took off 6 bases at V and 4 bases at J, with 10 bases between the two ends. The CDR3 contains 14 residues. The germline gives CDR1 LNHDA, CDR2 SQIVND (reference sequence).

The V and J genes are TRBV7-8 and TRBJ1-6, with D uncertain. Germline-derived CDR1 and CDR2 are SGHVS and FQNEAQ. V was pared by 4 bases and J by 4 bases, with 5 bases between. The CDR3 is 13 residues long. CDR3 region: CASSWRYNSPLHF. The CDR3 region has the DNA TGTGCCAGCAGCTGGAGGTATAATTCACCCCTCCACTTT.

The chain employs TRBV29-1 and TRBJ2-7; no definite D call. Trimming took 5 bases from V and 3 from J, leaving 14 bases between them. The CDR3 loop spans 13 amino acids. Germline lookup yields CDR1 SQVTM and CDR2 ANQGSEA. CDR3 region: CSVRHPQSYEQYF. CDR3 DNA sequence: TGCAGCGTTCGACACCCCCAGAGCTACGAGCAGTACTTC.

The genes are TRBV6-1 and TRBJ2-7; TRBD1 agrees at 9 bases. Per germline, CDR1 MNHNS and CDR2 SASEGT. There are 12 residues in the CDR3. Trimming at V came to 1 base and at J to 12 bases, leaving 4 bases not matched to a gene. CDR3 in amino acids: CASSEGGTGRYF. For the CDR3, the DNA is TGTGCCAGCAGTGAAGGCGGGACAGGGCGGTACTTC.

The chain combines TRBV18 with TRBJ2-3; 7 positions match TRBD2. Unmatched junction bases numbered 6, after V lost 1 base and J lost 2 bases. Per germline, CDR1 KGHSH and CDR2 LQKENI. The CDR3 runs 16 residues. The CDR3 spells CASSPQSGDPTDTQYF. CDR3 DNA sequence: TGTGCCAGCTCACCACAAAGCGGGGACCCCACAGATACGCAGTATTTT.

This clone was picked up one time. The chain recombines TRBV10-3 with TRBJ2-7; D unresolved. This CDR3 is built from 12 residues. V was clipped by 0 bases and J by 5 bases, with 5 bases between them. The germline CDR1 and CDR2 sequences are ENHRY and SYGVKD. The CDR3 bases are TGTGCCATCAGTGAGTCAGAGCACGAGCAGTACTTC. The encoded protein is CAISESEHEQYF.

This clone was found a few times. The CDR3 reads CASSVGKWGNTGELFF. Here the CDR3 DNA reads TGTGCCAGCAGCGTAGGGAAGTGGGGAAACACCGGGGAGCTGTTTTTT. The chain carries TRBV9 and TRBJ2-2; D is uncertain. Germline assignment: CDR1 SGDLS and CDR2 YYNGEE. This CDR3 has 16 amino acids. Trimming stripped 0 bases from V and 2 bases from J, with 11 bases between.

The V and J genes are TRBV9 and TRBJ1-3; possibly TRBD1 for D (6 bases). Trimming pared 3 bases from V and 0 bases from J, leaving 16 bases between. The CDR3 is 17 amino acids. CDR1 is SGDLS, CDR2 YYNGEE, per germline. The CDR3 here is CASSGTRRGFSGNTIYF. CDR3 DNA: TGTGCCAGCAGCGGGACCCGAAGGGGGTTCTCTGGAAACACCATATATTTT.

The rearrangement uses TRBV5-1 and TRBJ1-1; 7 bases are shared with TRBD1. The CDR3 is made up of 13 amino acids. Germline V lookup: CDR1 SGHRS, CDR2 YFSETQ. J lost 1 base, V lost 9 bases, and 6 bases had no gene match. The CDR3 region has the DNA TGCGCCACCCGGACAGGTGAGAACACTGAAGCTTTCTTT. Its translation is CATRTGENTEAFF.

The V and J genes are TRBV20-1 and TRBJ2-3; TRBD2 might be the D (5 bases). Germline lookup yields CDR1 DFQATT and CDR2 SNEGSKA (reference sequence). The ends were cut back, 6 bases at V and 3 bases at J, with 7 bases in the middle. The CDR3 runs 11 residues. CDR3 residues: CSAGETDTQYF. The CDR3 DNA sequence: TGCAGTGCGGGAGAGACAGATACGCAGTATTTT.

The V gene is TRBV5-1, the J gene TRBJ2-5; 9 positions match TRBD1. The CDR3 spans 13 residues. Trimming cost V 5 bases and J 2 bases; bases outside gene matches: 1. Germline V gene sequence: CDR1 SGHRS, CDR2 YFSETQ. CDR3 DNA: TGCGCCAGCAGGGGGACAGGGCAAGAGACCCAGTACTTC. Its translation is CASRGTGQETQYF.

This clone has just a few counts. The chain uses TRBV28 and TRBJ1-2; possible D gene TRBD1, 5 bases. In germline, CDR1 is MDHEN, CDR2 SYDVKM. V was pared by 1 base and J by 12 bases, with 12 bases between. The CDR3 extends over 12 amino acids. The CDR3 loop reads CASSLLGVANTF. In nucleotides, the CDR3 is TGTGCCAGCAGTTTATTGGGGGTGGCTAACACCTTC.

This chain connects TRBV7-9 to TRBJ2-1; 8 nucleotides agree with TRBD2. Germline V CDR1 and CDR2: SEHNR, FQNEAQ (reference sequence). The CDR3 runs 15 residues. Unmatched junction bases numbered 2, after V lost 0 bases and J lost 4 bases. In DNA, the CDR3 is TGTGCCAGCAGCTTAGCGTCTAGCGGGTACAATGAGCAGTTCTTC. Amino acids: CASSLASSGYNEQFF.

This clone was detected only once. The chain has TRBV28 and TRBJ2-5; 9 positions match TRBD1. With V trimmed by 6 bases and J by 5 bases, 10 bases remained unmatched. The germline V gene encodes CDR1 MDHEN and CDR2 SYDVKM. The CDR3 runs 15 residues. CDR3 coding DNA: TGTGCCAGCAGCCCCAGCGGACAGGGGAAGGAGACCCAGTACTTC. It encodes CASSPSGQGKETQYF.

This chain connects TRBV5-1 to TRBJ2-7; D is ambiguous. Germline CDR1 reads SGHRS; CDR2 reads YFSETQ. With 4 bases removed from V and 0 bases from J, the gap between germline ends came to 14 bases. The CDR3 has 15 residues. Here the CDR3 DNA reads TGCGCCAGCAGCGACGGTTTTACAAGCTCCTACGAGCAGTACTTC. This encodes CASSDGFTSSYEQYF.

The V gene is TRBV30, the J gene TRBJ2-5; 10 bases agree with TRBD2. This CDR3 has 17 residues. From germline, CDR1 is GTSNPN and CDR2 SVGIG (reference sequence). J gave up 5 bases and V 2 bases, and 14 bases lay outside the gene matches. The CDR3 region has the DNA TGTGCCTGGAGTTCCAAGAGCGGGAGGGCCGTTTTGGAGACCCAGTACTTC. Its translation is CAWSSKSGRAVLETQYF.

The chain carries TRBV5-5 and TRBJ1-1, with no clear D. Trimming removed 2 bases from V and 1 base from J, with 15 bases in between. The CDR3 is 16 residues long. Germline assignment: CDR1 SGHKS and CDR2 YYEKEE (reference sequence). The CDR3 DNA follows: TGTGCCAGCAGCTTATGGACGGGCGTAAGGAACACTGAAGCTTTCTTT. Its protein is CASSLWTGVRNTEAFF.

The CDR3 loop reads CASTMNFEAFF. The DNA for the CDR3 is TGTGCCAGCACTATGAACTTTGAAGCTTTCTTT. The chain couples TRBV2 to TRBJ1-1, with D hard to call. The germline CDR1 and CDR2 sequences are SNHLY and FYNNEI. V was shortened by 7 bases and J by 7 bases, with 10 bases between the two germline ends. The CDR3 runs 11 residues.

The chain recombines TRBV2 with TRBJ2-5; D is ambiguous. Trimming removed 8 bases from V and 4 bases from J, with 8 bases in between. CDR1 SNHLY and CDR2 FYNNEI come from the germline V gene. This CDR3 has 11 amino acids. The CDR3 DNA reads TGTGCCAGCTTGGCGGTAGAGACCCAGTACTTC. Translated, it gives CASLAVETQYF.

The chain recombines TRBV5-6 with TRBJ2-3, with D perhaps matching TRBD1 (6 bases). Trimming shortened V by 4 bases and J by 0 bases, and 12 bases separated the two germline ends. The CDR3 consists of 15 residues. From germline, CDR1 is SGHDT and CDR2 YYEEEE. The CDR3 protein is CASSPYRVSTDTQYF. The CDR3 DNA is TGTGCCAGCAGCCCATACAGGGTGAGCACAGATACGCAGTATTTT.

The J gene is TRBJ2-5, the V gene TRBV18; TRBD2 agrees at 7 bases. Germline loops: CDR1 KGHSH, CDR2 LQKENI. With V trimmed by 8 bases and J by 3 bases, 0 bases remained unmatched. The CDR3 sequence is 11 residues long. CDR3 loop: CASAGEETQYF. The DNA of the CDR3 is TGTGCCAGCGCGGGGGAAGAGACCCAGTACTTC.

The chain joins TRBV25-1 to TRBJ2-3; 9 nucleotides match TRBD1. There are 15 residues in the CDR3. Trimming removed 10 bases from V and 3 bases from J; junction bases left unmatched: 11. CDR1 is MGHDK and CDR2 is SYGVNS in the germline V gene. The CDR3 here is CANKTGTGRTDTQYF. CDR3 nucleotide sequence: TGTGCCAATAAAACCGGGACAGGGAGGACAGATACGCAGTATTTT.

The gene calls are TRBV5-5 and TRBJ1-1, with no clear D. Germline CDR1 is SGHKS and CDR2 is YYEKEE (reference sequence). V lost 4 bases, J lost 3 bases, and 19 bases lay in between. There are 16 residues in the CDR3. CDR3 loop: CASSPALGRDDTEAFF. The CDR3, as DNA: TGTGCCAGCAGCCCTGCTCTGGGAAGGGATGACACTGAAGCTTTCTTT.